The rows below give T cell receptor beta chains drawn from one sample of a study of blood T cells in healthy people across ages. One entry per CDR3 protein, called by TCRdb with MiXCR from the 5' RACE reads. The table shows 700,000 or so distinct CDR3 sequences, with over 20% occurring only once. Sequenced material: blood. These receptors came from a man between 65 and 80 years old in good health. The CDR3 runs from the conserved cysteine through the conserved F or W. D genes are given only for firm matches. Only part of the rows carry a size: once, few, many, or a class if the clone is expanded.

V: TRBV20-1
size: few
D: TRBD1
J: TRBJ1-4
DNA: TGCAGTGCTAGAGATGGGACAGGGGTTTTGGAAAAACTGTTTTTT
CDR3: CSARDGTGVLEKLFF

V: TRBV6-6
size: NA
D: NA
J: TRBJ1-4
DNA: TGTGCCAGCAGTCACCAAGGAGGGGATGAAAAACTGTTTTTT
CDR3: CASSHQGGDEKLFF

V: TRBV28
size: many
D: TRBD1
J: TRBJ2-1
DNA: TGTGCCAGCACCCTAGGACAGGGGCGGGGGATATACAATGAGCAGTTCTTC
CDR3: CASTLGQGRGIYNEQFF

V: TRBV12-3/TRBV12-4
size: NA
D: NA
J: TRBJ2-7
DNA: TGTGCCAGCAGTTATTGGGATGCGTCTGGAGAGCAGTACTTC
CDR3: CASSYWDASGEQYF

V: TRBV7-2
size: NA
D: TRBD2
J: TRBJ2-5
DNA: TGTGCCAGCAGCCAGACTAGCGGGAGCACGAAGACCCAGTACTTC
CDR3: CASSQTSGSTKTQYF

V: TRBV28
size: NA
D: NA
J: TRBJ1-6
DNA: TGTGCCAGCAAGGCGGGTCATAATTCACCCCTCCACTTT
CDR3: CASKAGHNSPLHF

V: TRBV14
size: few
D: NA
J: TRBJ2-5
DNA: TGTGCCAGCAGCCAAGAAGTTAGGAGAAGGGAGACCCAGTACTTC
CDR3: CASSQEVRRRETQYF

V: TRBV11-2
size: few
D: NA
J: TRBJ1-4
DNA: TGTGCCAGCAGCTTGCGGGGTACCTCGGCTAATGAAAAACTGTTTTTT
CDR3: CASSLRGTSANEKLFF

V: TRBV10-3
size: NA
D: TRBD2
J: TRBJ2-1
DNA: TGTGCCATCAGTGAGTCAGGGGCGGGAGTCTCCTACAATGAGCAGTTCTTC
CDR3: CAISESGAGVSYNEQFF

V: TRBV27
size: NA
D: TRBD2
J: TRBJ2-1
DNA: TGTGCCAGCAGTTTAGGGCTAGCGGGATTGGTTGAGCAGTTCTTC
CDR3: CASSLGLAGLVEQFF

V: TRBV3-1
size: NA
D: NA
J: TRBJ2-3
DNA: TGTGCCAGCAGCCAAGATCTCGGCAGAGGACGCACAGATACGCAGTATTTT
CDR3: CASSQDLGRGRTDTQYF

V: TRBV7-2
size: NA
D: TRBD2
J: TRBJ2-1
DNA: TGTGCCAGCAGCTACGTCGGGACTAGCGGGACCTACAATGAGCAGTTCTTC
CDR3: CASSYVGTSGTYNEQFF

V: TRBV2
size: NA
D: TRBD2
J: TRBJ2-1
DNA: TGTGCCAGCCGCCCCGGCGGGGGGACGTACAATGAGCAGTTCTTC
CDR3: CASRPGGGTYNEQFF

V: TRBV7-9
size: NA
D: NA
J: TRBJ1-2
DNA: TGTGCCAGCAGCTCCCCTGGGCAGTCCTATGGCTACACCTTC
CDR3: CASSSPGQSYGYTF

V: TRBV4-3
size: few
D: NA
J: TRBJ1-2
DNA: TGCGCCAGCAGCCAAGATCCTGGCGGGTCCTATGGCTACACCTTC
CDR3: CASSQDPGGSYGYTF

V: TRBV11-3
size: few
D: TRBD1
J: TRBJ1-2
DNA: TGTGCCAGCAGCTCCAACAGGGGGGCCTACACCTTC
CDR3: CASSSNRGAYTF

V: TRBV2
size: NA
D: NA
J: TRBJ2-3
DNA: TGTGCCAGCGCCTTAGTCACAGATACGCAGTATTTT
CDR3: CASALVTDTQYF

V: TRBV11-2
size: NA
D: NA
J: TRBJ2-1
DNA: TGTGCCAGCAGCTTACAGGCGCCCAATGAGCAGTTCTTC
CDR3: CASSLQAPNEQFF

V: TRBV14
size: NA
D: NA
J: TRBJ1-4
DNA: TGTGCCGGCAGCACCCTCGGGGTGAATGAAAAACTGTTTTTT
CDR3: CAGSTLGVNEKLFF

V: TRBV10-3
size: NA
D: NA
J: TRBJ2-7
DNA: TGTGCCATCAGTGAGAGGGGGTCCTACGAGCAGCACTTC
CDR3: CAISERGSYEQHF

V: TRBV24-1
size: NA
D: NA
J: TRBJ2-7
DNA: TGTGCCACCAGTGATCCCGACAGGTCCTACGAGCAGTACTTC
CDR3: CATSDPDRSYEQYF

V: TRBV14
size: NA
D: NA
J: TRBJ1-2
DNA: TGTGCCAGCAGCCAAGGCGGGTCAAGGGGGGCACAGCTCTTC
CDR3: CASSQGGSRGAQLF

V: TRBV25-1
size: few
D: TRBD1
J: TRBJ1-5
DNA: TGTGCCAGCAGTGAAAGTACAGGGGGTCAATGGCCCCAGCATTTT
CDR3: CASSESTGGQWPQHF

V: TRBV6-5
size: NA
D: NA
J: TRBJ2-1
DNA: TGTGCCAGCAGTTACTCGCCGATCAGGGGTCATGAGCAGTTCTTC
CDR3: CASSYSPIRGHEQFF

V: TRBV6-6
size: NA
D: TRBD1
J: TRBJ1-5
DNA: TGTGCCAGCATGTGGGACAGTTCCAATCAGCCCCAGCATTTT
CDR3: CASMWDSSNQPQHF

V: TRBV20-1
size: NA
D: TRBD2
J: TRBJ2-1
DNA: TGCAGTGCCCTACTAGCGGGAGCAAAGAATGAGCAGTTCTTC
CDR3: CSALLAGAKNEQFF

V: TRBV20-1
size: NA
D: NA
J: TRBJ1-1
DNA: TGCAGTGCTAGAGGCCTCGGTCTGAACACTGAAGCTTTCTTT
CDR3: CSARGLGLNTEAFF

V: TRBV6-5
size: NA
D: NA
J: TRBJ2-7
DNA: TGTGCCAGCAGTCGACCCCATGGGGAGGTCGCCTACGAGCAGTACTTC
CDR3: CASSRPHGEVAYEQYF

V: TRBV14
size: NA
D: TRBD2
J: TRBJ2-2
DNA: TGTGCCAGCAGCCAAGGGGGCCTAGCGGACACCGGGGAGCTGTTTTTT
CDR3: CASSQGGLADTGELFF

V: TRBV29-1
size: NA
D: TRBD2
J: TRBJ2-3
DNA: TGCAGCGTCGCAACTCGGACTAGCGGGAAGGATACGCAGTATTTT
CDR3: CSVATRTSGKDTQYF

V: TRBV11-3
size: NA
D: TRBD2
J: TRBJ2-1
DNA: TGTGCCAGCAGCTTAGAACCCCCACTAGCGGGAGGGAACAATGAGCAGTTCTTC
CDR3: CASSLEPPLAGGNNEQFF

V: TRBV2
size: NA
D: TRBD1
J: TRBJ1-5
DNA: TGTGCCAGCAGTGACTCAGGGGGAAGTCAGCCCCAGCATTTT
CDR3: CASSDSGGSQPQHF

V: TRBV11-2
size: NA
D: TRBD2
J: TRBJ2-4
DNA: TGTGCCAGCAGATCCTTGCGGGGGGACCGGGGCATTCAGTACTTC
CDR3: CASRSLRGDRGIQYF

V: TRBV5-1
size: NA
D: NA
J: TRBJ2-1
DNA: TGCGCCAGCAGCTTGACAGGCCGGAACAATGAGCAGTTCTTC
CDR3: CASSLTGRNNEQFF

V: TRBV7-2
size: few
D: NA
J: TRBJ2-3
DNA: TGTGCCAGCAGCTTAATCGTAGTCGGTTTAAGCACAGATACGCAGTATTTT
CDR3: CASSLIVVGLSTDTQYF

V: TRBV21-1
size: NA
D: NA
J: TRBJ2-5
DNA: TGTGCCAGCGGGGGAGCTGAGACCCAGTACTTC
CDR3: CASGGAETQYF

V: TRBV14
size: NA
D: NA
J: TRBJ2-2
DNA: TGTGCCAGCAGCCAACGTACCGGGACCCTGATGGGCGGGGAGCTGTTTTTT
CDR3: CASSQRTGTLMGGELFF

V: TRBV5-1
size: NA
D: NA
J: TRBJ2-3
DNA: TGCGCCAGCAGCTTTACAGGGCCCGATGGCACAGATACGCAGTATTTT
CDR3: CASSFTGPDGTDTQYF

V: TRBV5-1
size: once
D: NA
J: TRBJ1-4
DNA: TGCGCCAGCAGTAAAGAAGCAACTAATGAAAAACTGTTTTTT
CDR3: CASSKEATNEKLFF

V: TRBV12-5
size: few
D: TRBD1
J: TRBJ1-2
DNA: TGTGCTAGTGGTTTGGTACTGGACAGGGCCTATGGCTACACCTTC
CDR3: CASGLVLDRAYGYTF

V: TRBV12-3/TRBV12-4
size: NA
D: NA
J: TRBJ1-2
DNA: TGTGCCAGCAGTCTGACCGGGACGGGGGGCCACTATGGCTACACCTTC
CDR3: CASSLTGTGGHYGYTF

V: TRBV12-3/TRBV12-4
size: NA
D: NA
J: TRBJ1-1
DNA: TGTGCCAGCAGTTTCGCGATAAACACTGAAGCTTTCTTT
CDR3: CASSFAINTEAFF

V: TRBV19
size: few
D: NA
J: TRBJ2-3
DNA: TGTGCCAGTAGTAACCCGGGAAGCACAGATACGCAGTATTTT
CDR3: CASSNPGSTDTQYF